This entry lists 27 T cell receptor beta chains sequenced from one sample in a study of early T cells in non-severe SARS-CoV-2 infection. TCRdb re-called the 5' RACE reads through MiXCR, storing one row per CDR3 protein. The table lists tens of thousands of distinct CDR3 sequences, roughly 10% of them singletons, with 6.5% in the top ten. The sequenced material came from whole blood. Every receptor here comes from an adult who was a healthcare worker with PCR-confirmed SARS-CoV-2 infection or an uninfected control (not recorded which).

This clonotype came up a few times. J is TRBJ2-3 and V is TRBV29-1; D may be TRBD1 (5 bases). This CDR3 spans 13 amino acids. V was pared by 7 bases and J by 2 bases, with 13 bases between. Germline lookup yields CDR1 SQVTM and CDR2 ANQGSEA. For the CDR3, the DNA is TGCAGCGGAACAGGTCCTCTCACAGATACGCAGTATTTT. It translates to CSGTGPLTDTQYF.

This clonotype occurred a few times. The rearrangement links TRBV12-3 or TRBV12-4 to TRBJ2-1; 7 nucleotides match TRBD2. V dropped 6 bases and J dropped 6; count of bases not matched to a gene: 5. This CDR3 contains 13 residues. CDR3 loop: CASSSGLVNEQFF. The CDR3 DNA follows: TGTGCCAGCAGCTCTGGACTAGTCAATGAGCAGTTCTTC.

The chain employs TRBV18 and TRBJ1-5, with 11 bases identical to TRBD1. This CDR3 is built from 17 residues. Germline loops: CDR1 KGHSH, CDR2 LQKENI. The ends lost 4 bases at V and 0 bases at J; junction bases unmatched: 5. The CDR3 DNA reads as TGTGCCAGCTCACGGTCCGGGACAGGGGGTAGCAATCAGCCCCAGCATTTT. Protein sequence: CASSRSGTGGSNQPQHF.

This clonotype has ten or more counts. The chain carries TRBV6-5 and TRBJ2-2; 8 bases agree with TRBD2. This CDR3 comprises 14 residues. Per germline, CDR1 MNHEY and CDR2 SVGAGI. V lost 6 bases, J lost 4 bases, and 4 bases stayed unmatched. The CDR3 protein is CASRIAGRTGELFF. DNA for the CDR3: TGTGCCAGCAGGATAGCGGGACGCACCGGGGAGCTGTTTTTT.

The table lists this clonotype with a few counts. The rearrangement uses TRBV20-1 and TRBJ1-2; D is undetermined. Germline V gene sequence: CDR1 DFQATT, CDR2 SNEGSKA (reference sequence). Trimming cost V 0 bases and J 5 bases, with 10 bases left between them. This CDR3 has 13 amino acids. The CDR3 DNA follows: TGCAGTGCTAGAGATGGCGCAGGTTATGGCTACACCTTC. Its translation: CSARDGAGYGYTF.

CDR3 DNA sequence: TGCAGTGCTAGGGGGGCTGGTTACGAGCAGTACTTC. Its protein is CSARGAGYEQYF. The chain combines TRBV20-1 with TRBJ2-7; D possibly corresponds to TRBD1 (6 bases). The CDR3 length is 12 residues. The V end was cut by 3 bases, the J end by 4 bases, with 10 bases between. Per the germline V gene, CDR1 is DFQATT and CDR2 is SNEGSKA (reference sequence).

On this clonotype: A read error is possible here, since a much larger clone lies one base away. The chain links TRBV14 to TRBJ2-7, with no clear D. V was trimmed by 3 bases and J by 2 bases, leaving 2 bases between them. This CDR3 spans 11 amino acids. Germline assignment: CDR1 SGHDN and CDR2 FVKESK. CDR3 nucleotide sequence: TGTGCCAGCAGCCATACCTACGAGCAGTACTTC. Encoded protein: CASSHTYEQYF.

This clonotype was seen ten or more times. CDR3 in DNA: TGTGCCAGCAGTTGGAAGGGACTAGCGGGAGTTTACCCCGGGGAGCTGTTTTTT. Its translation: CASSWKGLAGVYPGELFF. The chain couples TRBV12-3 or TRBV12-4 to TRBJ2-2, with TRBD2 identical over 14 bases. J was trimmed by 6 bases and V by 4 bases; bases with no gene match: 10. The CDR3 totals 18 residues.

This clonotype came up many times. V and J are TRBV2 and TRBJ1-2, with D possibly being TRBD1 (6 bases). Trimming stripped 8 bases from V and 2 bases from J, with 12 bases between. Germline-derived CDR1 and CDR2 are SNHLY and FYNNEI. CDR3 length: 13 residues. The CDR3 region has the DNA TGTGCCAGCCGACAGGACCAGAACTATGGCTACACCTTC. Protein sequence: CASRQDQNYGYTF.

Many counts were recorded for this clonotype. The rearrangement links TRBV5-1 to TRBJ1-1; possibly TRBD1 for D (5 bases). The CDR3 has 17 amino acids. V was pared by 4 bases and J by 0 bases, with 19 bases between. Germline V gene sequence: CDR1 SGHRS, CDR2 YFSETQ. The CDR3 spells CASSPPPGRGMNTEAFF. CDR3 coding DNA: TGCGCCAGCAGCCCCCCTCCAGGGCGGGGCATGAACACTGAAGCTTTCTTT.

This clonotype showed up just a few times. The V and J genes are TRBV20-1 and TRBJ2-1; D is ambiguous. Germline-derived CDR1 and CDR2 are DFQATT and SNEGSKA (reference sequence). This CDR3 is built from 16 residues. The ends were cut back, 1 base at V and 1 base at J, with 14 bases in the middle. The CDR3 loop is CSARVRTAASYNEQFF. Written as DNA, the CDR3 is TGCAGTGCTAGAGTGCGGACCGCCGCTTCCTACAATGAGCAGTTCTTC.

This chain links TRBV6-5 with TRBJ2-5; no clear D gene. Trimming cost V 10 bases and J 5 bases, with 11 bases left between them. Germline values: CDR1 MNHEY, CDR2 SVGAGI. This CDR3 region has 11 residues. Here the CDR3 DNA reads TGTGCCACTATCGGACGGGAGACCCAGTACTTC. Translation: CATIGRETQYF.

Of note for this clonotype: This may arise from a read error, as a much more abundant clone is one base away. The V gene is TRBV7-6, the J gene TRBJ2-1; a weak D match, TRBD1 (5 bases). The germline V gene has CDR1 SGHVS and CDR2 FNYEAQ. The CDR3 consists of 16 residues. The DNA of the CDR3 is TGTGCCAACAGCAAAAGGGGCGGAAGTAGCTTCAATGAGCAGTTCTTC. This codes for CANSKRGGSSFNEQFF.

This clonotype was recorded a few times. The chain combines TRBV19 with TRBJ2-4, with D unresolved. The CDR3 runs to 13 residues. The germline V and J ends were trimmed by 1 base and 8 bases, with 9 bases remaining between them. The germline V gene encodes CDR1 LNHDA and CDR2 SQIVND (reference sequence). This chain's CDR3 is CASSIAKGDIQYF. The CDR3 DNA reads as TGTGCCAGTAGTATAGCAAAGGGTGACATTCAGTACTTC.

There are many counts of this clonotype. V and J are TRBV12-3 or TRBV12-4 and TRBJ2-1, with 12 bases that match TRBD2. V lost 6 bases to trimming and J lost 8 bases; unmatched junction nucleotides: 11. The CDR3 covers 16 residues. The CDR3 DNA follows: TGTGCCAGCAGCCGTGAGGGGACTAGCGGGTACTATGAGCAGTTCTTC. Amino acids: CASSREGTSGYYEQFF.

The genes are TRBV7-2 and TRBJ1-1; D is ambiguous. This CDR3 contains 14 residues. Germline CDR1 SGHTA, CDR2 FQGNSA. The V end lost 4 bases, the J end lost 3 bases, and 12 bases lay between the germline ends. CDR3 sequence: CASSSGSRDTEAFF. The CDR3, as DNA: TGTGCCAGCAGCTCCGGATCGAGGGACACTGAAGCTTTCTTT.

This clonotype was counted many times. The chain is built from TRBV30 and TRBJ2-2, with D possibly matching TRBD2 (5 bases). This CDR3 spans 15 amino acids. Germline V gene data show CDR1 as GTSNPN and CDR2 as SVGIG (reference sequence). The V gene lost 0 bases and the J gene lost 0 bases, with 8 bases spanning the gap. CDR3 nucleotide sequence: TGTGCCTGGAGTGTAGACGGGGCGAACACCGGGGAGCTGTTTTTT. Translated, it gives CAWSVDGANTGELFF. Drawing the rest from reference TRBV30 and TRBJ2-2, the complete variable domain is SQTIHQWPATLVQPVGSPLSLECTVEGTSNPNLYWYRQAAGRGLQLLFYSVGIGQISSEVPQNLSASRPQDRQFILSSKKLLLSDSGFYLCAWSVDGANTGELFFGEGSRLTVL.

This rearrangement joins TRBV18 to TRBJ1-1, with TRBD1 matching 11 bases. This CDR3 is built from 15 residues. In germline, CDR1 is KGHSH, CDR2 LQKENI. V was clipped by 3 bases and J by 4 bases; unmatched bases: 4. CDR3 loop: CASSPDRGRVTEAFF. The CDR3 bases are TGTGCCAGCTCACCGGACAGGGGGCGAGTCACTGAAGCTTTCTTT.

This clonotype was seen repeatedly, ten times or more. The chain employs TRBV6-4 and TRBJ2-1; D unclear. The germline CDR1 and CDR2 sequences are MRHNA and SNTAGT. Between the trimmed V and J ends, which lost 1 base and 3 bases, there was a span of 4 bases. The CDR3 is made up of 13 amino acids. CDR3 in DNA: TGTGCCAGCAGTGACTATCTCTACAATGAGCAGTTCTTC. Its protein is CASSDYLYNEQFF.

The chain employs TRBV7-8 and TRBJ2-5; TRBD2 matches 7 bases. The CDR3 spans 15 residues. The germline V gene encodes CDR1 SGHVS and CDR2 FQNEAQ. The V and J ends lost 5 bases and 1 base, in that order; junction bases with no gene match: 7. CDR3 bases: TGTGCCAGCAGCCAGCGGGGCCCTCTCCAAGAGACCCAGTACTTC. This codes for CASSQRGPLQETQYF.

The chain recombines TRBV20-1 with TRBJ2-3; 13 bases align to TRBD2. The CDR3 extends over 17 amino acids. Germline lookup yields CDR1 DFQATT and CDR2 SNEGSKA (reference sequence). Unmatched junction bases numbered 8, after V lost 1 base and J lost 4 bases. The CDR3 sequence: CSARARTSGRVADTQYF. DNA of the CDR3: TGCAGTGCTAGAGCGAGGACTAGCGGGAGAGTGGCAGATACGCAGTATTTT.

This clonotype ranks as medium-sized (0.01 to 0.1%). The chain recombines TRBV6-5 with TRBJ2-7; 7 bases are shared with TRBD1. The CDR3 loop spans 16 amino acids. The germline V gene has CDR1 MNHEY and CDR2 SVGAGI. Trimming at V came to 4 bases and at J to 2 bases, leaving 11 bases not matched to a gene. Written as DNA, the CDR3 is TGTGCCAGCAGTTTGGATCCCGGGACAGCAGCCTACGAGCAGTACTTC. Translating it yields CASSLDPGTAAYEQYF.

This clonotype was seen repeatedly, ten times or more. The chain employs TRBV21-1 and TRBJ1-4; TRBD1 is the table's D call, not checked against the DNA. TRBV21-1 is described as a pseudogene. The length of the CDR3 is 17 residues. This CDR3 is CASSKGSEQGECEKLFF. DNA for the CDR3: TGTGCCAGCAGTAAAGGGTCCGAACAGGGAGAATGCGAAAAACTGTTTTTT.

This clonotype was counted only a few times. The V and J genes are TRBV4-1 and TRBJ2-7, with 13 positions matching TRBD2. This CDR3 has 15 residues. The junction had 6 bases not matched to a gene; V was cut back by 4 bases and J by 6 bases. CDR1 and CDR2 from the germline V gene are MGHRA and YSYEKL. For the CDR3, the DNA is TGCGCCAGCAGCCGGGGGACTAGCGGGATGCGCGAGCAGTACTTC. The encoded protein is CASSRGTSGMREQYF.

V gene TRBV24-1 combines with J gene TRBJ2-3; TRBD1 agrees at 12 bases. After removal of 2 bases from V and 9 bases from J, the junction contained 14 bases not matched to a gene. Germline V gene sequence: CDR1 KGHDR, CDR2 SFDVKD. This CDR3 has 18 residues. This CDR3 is CATSDSFGGTGGFLTQYF. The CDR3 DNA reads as TGTGCCACCAGTGATTCGTTCGGGGGGACAGGGGGCTTTCTCACGCAGTATTTT.

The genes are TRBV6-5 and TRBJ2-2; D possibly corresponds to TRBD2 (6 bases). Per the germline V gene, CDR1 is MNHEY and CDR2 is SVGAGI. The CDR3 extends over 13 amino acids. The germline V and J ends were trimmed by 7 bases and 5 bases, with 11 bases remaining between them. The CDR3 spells CASTTGETGELFF. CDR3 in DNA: TGTGCCAGCACCACGGGGGAGACCGGGGAGCTGTTTTTT.

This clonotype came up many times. This CDR3 reads CASSEGVRGARGSPLHF. The CDR3 region has the DNA TGTGCCAGCAGCGAGGGTGTTCGAGGGGCCCGAGGATCACCCCTCCACTTT. The chain has TRBV9 and TRBJ1-6; D possibly corresponds to TRBD1 (5 bases). CDR3 size: 17 residues. Deletions cut 3 bases from V and 10 bases from J, with 23 bases between. Germline V gives CDR1 SGDLS, CDR2 YYNGEE.